What follows are 10 T cell receptor beta chains derived from one specimen sequenced in a study of blood T cells in healthy people across ages. Using a J-beta primer mix together with a sample-barcoded 5' primer, a second PCR was run for roughly 6 to 12 cycles. In TCRdb, the 5' RACE reads were re-called with MiXCR into one record per CDR3 protein. Of 750,000 to 950,000 distinct CDR3 sequences in the sample, about 48% were seen once. Sequenced material: blood. All receptors come from a man older than 75 in good health.

This clonotype occurred a few times. The chain links TRBV7-9 to TRBJ1-2, with D perhaps TRBD1 (5 bases). V was cut by 10 bases and J by 5 bases, with 20 bases left in between. The germline V gene encodes CDR1 SEHNR and CDR2 FQNEAQ (reference sequence). CDR3 length: 14 amino acids. CDR3 loop: CATTQAGGEYGYTF. DNA of the CDR3: TGTGCCACGACTCAAGCGGGGGGAGAGTATGGCTACACCTTC.

This clonotype was observed a few times. J is TRBJ2-1 and V is TRBV20-1; D might be TRBD1 or TRBD2, each matching 7 bases. Per the germline V gene, CDR1 is DFQATT and CDR2 is SNEGSKA (reference sequence). V was shortened by 2 bases and J by 10 bases, with 15 bases between the two germline ends. This CDR3 contains 13 residues. CDR3 nucleotide sequence: TGCAGTGCTAGAAGGCGGGAGACAGGGGAGCAGTTCTTC. Translation gives CSARRRETGEQFF.

The chain uses TRBV20-1 and TRBJ2-7, with 8 bases aligning to TRBD2. The CDR3 sequence is 13 residues long. V was clipped by 6 bases and J by 6 bases; unmatched bases: 10. Germline CDR1 reads DFQATT; CDR2 reads SNEGSKA (reference sequence). This CDR3 is CSARPGLVGEQYF. In DNA, the CDR3 is TGCAGTGCCCGCCCGGGACTAGTTGGCGAGCAGTACTTC.

A few counts support this clonotype. This rearrangement joins TRBV7-2 to TRBJ2-3; no definite D call. The ends were cut back, 5 bases at V and 14 bases at J, with 26 bases in the middle. Germline CDR1 is SGHTA and CDR2 is FQGNSA. The CDR3 sequence is 15 residues long. CDR3 loop: CASSLRRPDSRYAYF. The DNA of the CDR3 is TGTGCCAGCAGCCTACGACGGCCCGACTCTAGATACGCGTATTTT.

This clonotype was detected only a few times. The rearrangement uses TRBV20-1 and TRBJ1-4; 7 nucleotides match TRBD1. The CDR3 sequence is 15 residues long. Trimming took 3 bases from V and 6 from J; bases not matched to a gene: 10. Germline values: CDR1 DFQATT, CDR2 SNEGSKA (reference sequence). Here the CDR3 reads CSASWPRGQHEKLFF. The CDR3 nucleotides read TGCAGTGCTAGCTGGCCTCGGGGACAGCATGAAAAACTGTTTTTT.

The rearrangement uses TRBV20-1 and TRBJ2-7, with 7 bases lining up with TRBD1. V lost 0 bases and J lost 2; bases outside the gene matches: 7. The CDR3 has 15 amino acids. Germline CDR1 is DFQATT and CDR2 is SNEGSKA (reference sequence). The CDR3 DNA reads as TGCAGTGCTAGAGACCAAGGGGGCTTCACCTACGAGCAGTACTTC. This sequence encodes CSARDQGGFTYEQYF.

The DNA for the CDR3 is TGCAGAGCCTGGAACAGGGAAAGGGGTGGCTACACCTTC. Protein: CRAWNRERGGYTF. The genes are TRBV29-1 and TRBJ1-2; TRBD1 might be the D (6 bases). The CDR3 loop spans 13 amino acids. The V gene's germline CDR1 is SQVTM and CDR2 ANQGSEA.

The chain carries TRBV24-1 and TRBJ1-2; a possible D gene is TRBD1 (5 bases). The CDR3 has 11 amino acids. Germline V gene data show CDR1 as KGHDR and CDR2 as SFDVKD. Trimming took 6 bases from V and 7 from J, leaving 8 bases between them. CDR3 loop: CATSPGTGYTF. CDR3 coding DNA: TGTGCCACCAGTCCCGGGACTGGCTACACCTTC.

This clonotype was detected many times. The rearrangement joins TRBV29-1 to TRBJ2-7, with D perhaps TRBD1 (8 bases). This CDR3 contains 12 residues. Trimming cost V 6 bases and J 5 bases, with 14 bases left between them. In germline, CDR1 is SQVTM, CDR2 ANQGSEA. The CDR3 sequence is CSVTGEGDEQYF. CDR3 sequence (DNA): TGCAGCGTGACAGGGGAGGGGGACGAGCAGTACTTC.

This rearrangement joins TRBV11-2 to TRBJ2-7; 9 bases line up with TRBD2. The CDR3 totals 14 residues. Germline trimming cut 4 bases from V and 6 bases from J; bases unmatched to any gene: 7. Germline CDR1 reads SGHAT; CDR2 reads FQNNGV. In DNA, the CDR3 is TGTGCCAGCAGCTGGGGAGCGGGAGGACTCGAGCAGTACTTC. It translates to CASSWGAGGLEQYF.